This T cell receptor (beta chain) was captured by sequencing in a study of blood T cell repertoires in COVID-19. Across the study: Acute-phase and convalescent COVID-19 samples originated in the United States, Italy and Spain.

This clone was picked up a small number of times. Using immunoSEQ multiplex PCR, the repertoire was profiled, and TCRdb retains in-frame clones only, with some absent. The sample holds approximately 130,000 clones, around 76% seen once. There are 15 residues in the CDR3. V was pared by 2 bases and J by 7 bases, with 15 bases between. Germline V gives CDR1 SEHNR, CDR2 FQNEAQ (reference sequence). What was sequenced was peripheral blood. V is TRBV7-9 and J is TRBJ2-1; possible D gene TRBD2, 5 bases. The source of this sequence is a human donor in a cohort sampled during active COVID-19. The CDR3 sequence is CASSLRSGRGNEQFF. In nucleotides, the CDR3 is TGTGCCAGCAGCTTAAGGTCGGGCCGGGGTAATGAGCAGTTCTTC.